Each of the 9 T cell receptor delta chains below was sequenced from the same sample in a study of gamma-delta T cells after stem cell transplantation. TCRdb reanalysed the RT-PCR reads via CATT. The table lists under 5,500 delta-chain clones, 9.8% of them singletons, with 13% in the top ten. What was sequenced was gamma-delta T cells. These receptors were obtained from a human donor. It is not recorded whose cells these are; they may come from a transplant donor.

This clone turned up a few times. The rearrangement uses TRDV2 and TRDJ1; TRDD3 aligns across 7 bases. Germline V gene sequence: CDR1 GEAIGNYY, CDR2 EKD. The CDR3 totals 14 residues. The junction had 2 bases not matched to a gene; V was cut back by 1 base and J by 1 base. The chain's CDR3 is CACDTGGPTDKLIF. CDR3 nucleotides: TGTGCCTGTGACACTGGGGGACCCACCGATAAACTCATCTTT.

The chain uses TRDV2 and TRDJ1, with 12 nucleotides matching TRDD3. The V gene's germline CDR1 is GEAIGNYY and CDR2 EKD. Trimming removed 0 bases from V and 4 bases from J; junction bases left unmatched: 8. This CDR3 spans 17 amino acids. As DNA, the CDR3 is TGTGCCTGTGACACCCTCCTGGGGGATACGCACGGCGATAAACTCATCTTT. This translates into CACDTLLGDTHGDKLIF.

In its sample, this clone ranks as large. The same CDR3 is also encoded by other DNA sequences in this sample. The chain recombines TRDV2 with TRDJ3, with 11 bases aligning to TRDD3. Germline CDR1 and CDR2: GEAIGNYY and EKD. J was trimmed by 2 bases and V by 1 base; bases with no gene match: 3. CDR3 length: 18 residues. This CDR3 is CACDTILGDTWDTRQMFF. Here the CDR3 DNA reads TGTGCCTGTGACACGATACTGGGGGATACCTGGGACACCCGACAGATGTTTTTC.

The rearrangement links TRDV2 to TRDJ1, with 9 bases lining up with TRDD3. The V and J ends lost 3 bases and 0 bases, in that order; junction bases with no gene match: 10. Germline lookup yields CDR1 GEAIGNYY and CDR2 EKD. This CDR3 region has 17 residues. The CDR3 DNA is TGTGCCTGTGACGCTATTAGGGTGGGGGATAACACCGATAAACTCATCTTT. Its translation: CACDAIRVGDNTDKLIF.

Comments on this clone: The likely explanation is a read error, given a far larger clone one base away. CDR3 bases: TGTGCCTGTGACACTCCCAACTCTGGGGGATTCCAAAGCTCCTGGGACACCCGACAGATGTTTTTC. Amino acid sequence: CACDTPNSGGFQSSWDTRQMFF. The chain recombines TRDV2 with TRDJ3, with 9 bases fitting TRDD3. Germline V gives CDR1 GEAIGNYY, CDR2 EKD. The CDR3 loop spans 22 amino acids. Germline trimming cut 1 base from V and 0 bases from J; bases unmatched to any gene: 15.

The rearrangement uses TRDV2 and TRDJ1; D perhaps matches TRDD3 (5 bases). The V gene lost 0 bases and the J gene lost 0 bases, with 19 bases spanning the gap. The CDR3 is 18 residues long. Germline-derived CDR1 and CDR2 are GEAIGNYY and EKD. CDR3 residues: CACDTVVGLGAYTDKLIF. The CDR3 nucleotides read TGTGCCTGTGACACCGTCGTCGGGCTGGGCGCATACACCGATAAACTCATCTTT.

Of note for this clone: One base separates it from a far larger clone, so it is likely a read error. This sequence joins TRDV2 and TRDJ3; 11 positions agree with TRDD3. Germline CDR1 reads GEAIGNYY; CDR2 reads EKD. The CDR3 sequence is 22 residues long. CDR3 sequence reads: CACDTPNSGGYQSSWDSRQMFF. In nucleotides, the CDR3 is TGTGCCTGTGACACTCCCAACTCTGGGGGATACCAAAGCTCCTGGGACTCCCGACAGATGTTTTTC.

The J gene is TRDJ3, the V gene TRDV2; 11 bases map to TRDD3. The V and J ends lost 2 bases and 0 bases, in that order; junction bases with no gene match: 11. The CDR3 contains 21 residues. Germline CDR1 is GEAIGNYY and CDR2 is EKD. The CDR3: CACDKNWGINPLSWDTRQMFF. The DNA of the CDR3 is TGTGCCTGTGACAAAAACTGGGGGATAAATCCGCTCTCCTGGGACACCCGACAGATGTTTTTC.

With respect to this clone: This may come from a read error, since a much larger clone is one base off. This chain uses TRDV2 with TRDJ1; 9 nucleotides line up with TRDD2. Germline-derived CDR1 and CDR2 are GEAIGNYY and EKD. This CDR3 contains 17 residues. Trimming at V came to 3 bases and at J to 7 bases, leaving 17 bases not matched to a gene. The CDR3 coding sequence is TGTGCCTGTGACGCCCCCTTCCTACTGGTGGATACCTCTAAACTCATCTTT. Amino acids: CACDAPFLLVDTSKLIF.